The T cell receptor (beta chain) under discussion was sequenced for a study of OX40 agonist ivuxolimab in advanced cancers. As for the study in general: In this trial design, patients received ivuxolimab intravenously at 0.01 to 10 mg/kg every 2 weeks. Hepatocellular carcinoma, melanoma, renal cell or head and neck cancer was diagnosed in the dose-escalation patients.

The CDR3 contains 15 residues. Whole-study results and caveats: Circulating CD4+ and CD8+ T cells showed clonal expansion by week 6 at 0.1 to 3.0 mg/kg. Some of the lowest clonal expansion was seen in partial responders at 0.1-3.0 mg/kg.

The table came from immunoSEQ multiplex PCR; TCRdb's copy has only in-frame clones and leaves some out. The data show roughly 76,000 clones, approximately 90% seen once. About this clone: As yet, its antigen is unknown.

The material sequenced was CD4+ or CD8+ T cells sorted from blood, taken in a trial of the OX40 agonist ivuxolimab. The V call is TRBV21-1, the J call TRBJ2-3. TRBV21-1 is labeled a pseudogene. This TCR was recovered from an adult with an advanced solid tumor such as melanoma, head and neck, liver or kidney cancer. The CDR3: CASSKDPPSTDTQYF. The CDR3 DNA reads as TGTGCCAGCAGCAAAGACCCTCCTAGCACAGATACGCAGTATTTT.